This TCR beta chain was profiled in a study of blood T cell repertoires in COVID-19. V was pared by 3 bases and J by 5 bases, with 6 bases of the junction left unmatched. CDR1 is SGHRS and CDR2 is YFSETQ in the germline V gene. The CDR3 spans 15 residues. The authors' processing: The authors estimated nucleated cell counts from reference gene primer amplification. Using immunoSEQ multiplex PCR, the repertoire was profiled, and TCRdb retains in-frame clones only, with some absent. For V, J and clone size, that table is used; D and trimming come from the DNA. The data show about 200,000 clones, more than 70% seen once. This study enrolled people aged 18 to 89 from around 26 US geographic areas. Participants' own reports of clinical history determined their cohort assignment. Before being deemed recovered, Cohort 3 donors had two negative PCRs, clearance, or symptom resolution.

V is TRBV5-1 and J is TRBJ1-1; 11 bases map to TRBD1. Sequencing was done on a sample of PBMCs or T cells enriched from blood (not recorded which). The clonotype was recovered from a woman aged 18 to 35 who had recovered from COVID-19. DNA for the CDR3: TGCGCCAGCAGCTCCTGGACAGGGGGCGCAACTGAAGCTTTCTTT. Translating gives CASSSWTGGATEAFF.